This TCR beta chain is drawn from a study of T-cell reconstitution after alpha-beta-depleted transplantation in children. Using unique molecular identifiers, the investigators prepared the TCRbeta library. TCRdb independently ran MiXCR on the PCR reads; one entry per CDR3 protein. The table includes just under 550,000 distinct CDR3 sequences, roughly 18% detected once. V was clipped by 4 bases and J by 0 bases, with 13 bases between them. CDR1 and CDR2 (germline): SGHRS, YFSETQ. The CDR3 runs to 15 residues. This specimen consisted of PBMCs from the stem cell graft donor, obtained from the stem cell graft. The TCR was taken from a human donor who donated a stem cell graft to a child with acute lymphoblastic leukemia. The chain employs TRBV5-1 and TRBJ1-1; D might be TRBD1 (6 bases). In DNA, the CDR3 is TGCGCCAGCAGCCCAGGGGCCTCAATGAACACTGAAGCTTTCTTT. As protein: CASSPGASMNTEAFF.